Presented here are 7 T cell receptor beta chains from one specimen sequenced in a study of regulatory T cells in long-lasting Graves disease. Time point denoted: persistent/refractory GD, antithyroid drugs over 5 years with positive TRAb. PBMCs were the source of the RNA used for TCR sequencing. Both iRepertoire HTBI primers and Arm-PCR of CDR3 regions were used to build the TCR beta libraries. TCRdb used MiXCR to reprocess the multiplex PCR reads, holding one entry per CDR3 protein. This sample has about 290,000 distinct CDR3 sequences, with 22% found just once. The starting material was peripheral blood mononuclear cells (PBMCs), obtained when the disease was refractory, from a patient treated with antithyroid drugs. Receptors originate from a female donor with Graves disease.

This clonotype was picked up a small number of times. The chain combines TRBV19 with TRBJ1-2; 7 positions agree with TRBD1. With 3 bases clipped from V and 0 bases from J, the junction kept 4 bases outside the gene matches. Germline V gene lookup returns CDR1 LNHDA and CDR2 SQIVND (reference sequence). CDR3 length equals 15 residues. The CDR3: CASSIRQGANYGYTF. The CDR3 region has the DNA TGTGCCAGTAGTATCCGGCAGGGGGCTAACTATGGCTACACCTTC. Full variable domain (rest looked up from reference TRBV19 and TRBJ1-2): DGGITQSPKYLFRKEGQNVTLSCEQNLNHDAMYWYRQDPGQGLRLIYYSQIVNDFQKGDIAEGYSVSREKKESFPLTVTSAQKNPTAFYLCASSIRQGANYGYTFGSGTRLTVV.

The chain carries TRBV27 and TRBJ1-1; no definite D call. The CDR3 is 13 residues long. Between the trimmed V and J ends, which lost 3 bases and 7 bases, there was a span of 12 bases. Germline CDR1 is MNHEY and CDR2 is SMNVEV (reference sequence). The CDR3 loop is CASSFPGSDEAFF. In DNA, the CDR3 is TGTGCCAGCAGTTTCCCGGGGAGCGATGAAGCTTTCTTT.

In this sample, this clonotype turned up many times. V gene TRBV20-1 combines with J gene TRBJ1-2, with 7 bases lining up with TRBD1. From germline, CDR1 is DFQATT and CDR2 SNEGSKA (reference sequence). CDR3 length equals 13 residues. V shed 3 bases and J 8 bases; nucleotides not matched to a gene: 9. The CDR3 sequence: CSASLTGARGYTF. Here the CDR3 DNA reads TGCAGTGCTAGCTTAACAGGGGCCCGGGGCTACACCTTC.

This rearrangement joins TRBV7-2 to TRBJ1-6; D is undetermined. Trimming shortened V by 1 base and J by 9 bases, and 10 bases separated the two germline ends. The germline V gene has CDR1 SGHTA and CDR2 FQGNSA. The CDR3 length is 14 residues. This chain's CDR3 is CASSLEGLGSPLHF. The CDR3 DNA reads TGTGCCAGCAGCTTAGAAGGGTTGGGTTCACCCCTCCACTTT.

This clonotype was detected only a few times. The rearrangement uses TRBV9 and TRBJ1-2; D is possibly TRBD1 (5 bases). Germline V gives CDR1 SGDLS, CDR2 YYNGEE. The CDR3 runs to 12 residues. V was cut by 4 bases and J by 7 bases, with 11 bases left in between. DNA for the CDR3: TGTGCCAGCAGCCAAGGACACTCTGGCTACACCTTC. It is translated as CASSQGHSGYTF.

The chain carries TRBV20-1 and TRBJ2-7, with D tentatively TRBD1 (7 bases). V was shortened by 0 bases and J by 0 bases, with 15 bases between the two germline ends. The germline CDR1 and CDR2 sequences are DFQATT and SNEGSKA (reference sequence). This CDR3 region has 16 residues. The CDR3 spells CSARDRAQGGSYEQYF. As DNA, the CDR3 is TGCAGTGCTAGAGATCGGGCCCAGGGGGGCTCCTACGAGCAGTACTTC.

As regards this clonotype: This may be a read error, as it is one base from a much larger clone. This chain joins TRBV27 and TRBJ2-5; 10 bases line up with TRBD1. J gave up 5 bases and V 6 bases, and 9 bases lay outside the gene matches. The CDR3 is 15 amino acids. Germline CDR1 reads MNHEY; CDR2 reads SMNVEV (reference sequence). The CDR3 nucleotides are TGTGCCAGCAGCCAAGCCGGGACAGGGGACGAGACCCAGTACTTC. Amino acids: CASSQAGTGDETQYF.